Listed below are T cell receptor beta chains from one sample, sequenced in a study of PD-1 blockade in classical Hodgkin lymphoma. Libraries were prepared by immunoSEQ multiplex PCR; TCRdb keeps only in-frame clonotypes and omits some of them. The sample contains roughly 40,000 clones, about 90% of which appear only once. This sample comprised peripheral blood mononuclear cells (PBMCs), obtained at baseline. Receptors originate from a human donor with classical Hodgkin lymphoma. Both conserved end residues are part of each CDR3.

v_call	j_call	cdr3_aa
TRBV18	TRBJ2-1	CASSPALVTGEQFF
TRBV18	TRBJ2-7	CASSTGQGGYEQYF
TRBV19	TRBJ2-2	CASSDGTANTGELFF
TRBV28	TRBJ1-2	CASSPRDSRGYTF
TRBV9	TRBJ2-5	CASSVGAGGNQETQYF
TRBV6-1	TRBJ2-7	CASSELGLGAYEQYF
TRBV7-9	TRBJ2-7	CASSLSGTGVYEQYF
TRBV6-1	TRBJ1-5	CASSDPTLGGQPQHF
TRBV28	TRBJ1-2	CASSGRGRGYTF
TRBV2	TRBJ2-6	CASGPGGANVLTF
TRBV6-1	TRBJ2-5	CASSRTVQETQYF
TRBV19	TRBJ2-5	CASSLWTGGPQETQYF
TRBV5-1	TRBJ2-5	CASSLNVRVTETQYF
TRBV6-5	TRBJ2-3	CASRESKNTQYF
TRBV19	TRBJ1-2	CASRLKVNYGYTF
TRBV28	TRBJ1-1	CATVEGQTGSAFF
TRBV9	TRBJ2-3	CASSAGATAGGSDTQYF